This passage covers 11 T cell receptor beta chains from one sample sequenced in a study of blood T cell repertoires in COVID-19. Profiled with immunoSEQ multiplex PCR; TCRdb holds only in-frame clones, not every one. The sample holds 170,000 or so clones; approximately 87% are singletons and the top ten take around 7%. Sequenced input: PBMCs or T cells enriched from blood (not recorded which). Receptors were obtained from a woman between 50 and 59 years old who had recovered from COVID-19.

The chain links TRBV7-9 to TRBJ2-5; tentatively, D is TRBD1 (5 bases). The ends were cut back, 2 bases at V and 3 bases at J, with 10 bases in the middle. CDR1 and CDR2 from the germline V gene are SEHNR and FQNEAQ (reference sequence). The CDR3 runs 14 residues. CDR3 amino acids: CASSLLGREETQYF. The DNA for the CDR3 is TGTGCCAGCAGCTTATTAGGCAGGGAAGAGACCCAGTACTTC.

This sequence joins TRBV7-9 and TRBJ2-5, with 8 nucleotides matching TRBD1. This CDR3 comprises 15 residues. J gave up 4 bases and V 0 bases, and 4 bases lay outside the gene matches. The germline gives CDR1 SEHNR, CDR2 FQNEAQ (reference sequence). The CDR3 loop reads CASSLAQGARETQYF. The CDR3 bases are TGTGCCAGCAGCTTAGCGCAGGGGGCGAGAGAGACCCAGTACTTC.

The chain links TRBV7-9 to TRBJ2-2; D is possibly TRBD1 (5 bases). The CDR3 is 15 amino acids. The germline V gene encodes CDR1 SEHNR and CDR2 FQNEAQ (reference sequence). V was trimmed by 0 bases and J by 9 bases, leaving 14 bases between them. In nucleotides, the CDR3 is TGTGCCAGCAGCTTAGCGCGACAGAGTACCCGGGAGCTGTTTTTT. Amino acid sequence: CASSLARQSTRELFF. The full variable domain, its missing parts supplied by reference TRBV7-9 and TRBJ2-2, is DTGVSQNPRHKITKRGQNVTFRCDPISEHNRLYWYRQTLGQGPEFLTYFQNEAQLEKSRLLSDRFSAERPKGSFSTLEIQRTEQGDSAMYLCASSLARQSTRELFFGEGSRLTVL.

The CDR3 nucleotides read TGTGCCAGCAGTGCACGGGGGTACTATGGCTACACCTTC. Amino acid sequence: CASSARGYYGYTF. V is TRBV6-2 or TRBV6-3 and J is TRBJ1-2; D might be TRBD1 (5 bases). The CDR3 length is 13 residues. Trimming stripped 5 bases from V and 3 bases from J, with 10 bases between. Germline values: CDR1 MNHEY, CDR2 SVGEGT.

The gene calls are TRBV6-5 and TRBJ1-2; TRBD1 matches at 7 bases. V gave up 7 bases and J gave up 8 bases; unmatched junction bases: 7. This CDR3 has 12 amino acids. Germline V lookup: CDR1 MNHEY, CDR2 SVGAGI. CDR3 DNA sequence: TGTGCCAGCACCAGGGGGGAAGGGGGCTACACCTTC. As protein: CASTRGEGGYTF.

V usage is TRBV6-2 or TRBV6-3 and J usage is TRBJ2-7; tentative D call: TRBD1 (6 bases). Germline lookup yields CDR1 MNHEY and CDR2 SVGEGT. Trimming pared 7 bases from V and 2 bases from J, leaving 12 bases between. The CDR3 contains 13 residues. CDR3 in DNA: TGTGCCAGCACCCCTAGGGGGACCTACGAGCAGTACTTC. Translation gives CASTPRGTYEQYF.

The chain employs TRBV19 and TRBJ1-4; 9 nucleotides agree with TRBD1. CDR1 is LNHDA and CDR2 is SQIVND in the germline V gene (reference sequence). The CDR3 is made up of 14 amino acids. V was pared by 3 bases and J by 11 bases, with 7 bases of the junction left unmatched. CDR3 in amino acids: CASSIGQGIVKLFF. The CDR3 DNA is TGTGCCAGTAGTATCGGACAGGGGATTGTGAAACTGTTTTTT.

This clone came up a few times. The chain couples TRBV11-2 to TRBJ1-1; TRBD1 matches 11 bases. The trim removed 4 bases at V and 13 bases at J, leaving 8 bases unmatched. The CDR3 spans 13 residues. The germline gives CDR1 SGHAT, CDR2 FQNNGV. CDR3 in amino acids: CASSSGQGVSFFF. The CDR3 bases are TGTGCCAGCAGCTCGGGACAGGGGGTGTCCTTTTTCTTT.

CDR3 protein: CARRTGNGGYTF. The CDR3 DNA sequence: TGTGCCCGTCGGACAGGGAACGGCGGCTACACCTTC. The rearrangement links TRBV6-5 to TRBJ1-2, with 8 bases that match TRBD1. This CDR3 has 12 residues. V lost 11 bases, J lost 8 bases, and 10 bases stayed unmatched. Germline-derived CDR1 and CDR2 are MNHEY and SVGAGI.

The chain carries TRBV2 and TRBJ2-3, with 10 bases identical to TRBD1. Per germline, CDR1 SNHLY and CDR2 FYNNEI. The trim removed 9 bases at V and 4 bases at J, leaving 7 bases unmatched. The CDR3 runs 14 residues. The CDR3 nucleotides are TGTGCCAGTTTCCGGGACAGGGGATCAGATACGCAGTATTTT. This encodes CASFRDRGSDTQYF.

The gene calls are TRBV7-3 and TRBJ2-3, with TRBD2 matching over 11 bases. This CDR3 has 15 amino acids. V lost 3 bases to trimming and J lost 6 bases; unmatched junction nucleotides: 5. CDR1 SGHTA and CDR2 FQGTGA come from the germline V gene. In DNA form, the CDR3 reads TGTGCCAGCAGCTTCTTAGCGGGGGGGCCCGATACGCAGTATTTT. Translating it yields CASSFLAGGPDTQYF.